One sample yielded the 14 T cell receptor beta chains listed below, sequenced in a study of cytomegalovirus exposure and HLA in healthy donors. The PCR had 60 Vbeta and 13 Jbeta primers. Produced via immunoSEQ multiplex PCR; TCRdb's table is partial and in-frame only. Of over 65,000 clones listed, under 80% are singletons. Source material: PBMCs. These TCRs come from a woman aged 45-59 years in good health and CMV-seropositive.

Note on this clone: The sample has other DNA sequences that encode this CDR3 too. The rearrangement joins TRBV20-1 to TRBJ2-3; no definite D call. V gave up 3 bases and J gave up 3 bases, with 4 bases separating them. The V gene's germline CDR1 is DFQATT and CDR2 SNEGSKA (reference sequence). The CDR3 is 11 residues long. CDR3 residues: CSASPTDTQYF. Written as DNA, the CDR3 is TGCAGTGCTAGTCCTACAGATACGCAGTATTTT.

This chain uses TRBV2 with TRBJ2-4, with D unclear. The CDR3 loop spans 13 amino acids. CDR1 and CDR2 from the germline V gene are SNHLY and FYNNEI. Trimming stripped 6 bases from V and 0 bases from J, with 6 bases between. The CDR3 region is CASRVLAKNIQYF. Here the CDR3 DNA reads TGTGCCAGCAGAGTACTAGCCAAAAACATTCAGTACTTC.

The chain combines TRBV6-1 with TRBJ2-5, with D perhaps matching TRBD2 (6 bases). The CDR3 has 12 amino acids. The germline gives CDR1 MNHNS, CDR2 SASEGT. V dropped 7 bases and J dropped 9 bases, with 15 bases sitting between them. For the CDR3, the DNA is TGTGCCAGCAACCCGGAGGGGTGGGCCCAGTACTTC. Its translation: CASNPEGWAQYF.

CDR3 DNA sequence: TGTGCCAGTAGCACGGGACAGGCGAGCTACACCTTC. Amino acids: CASSTGQASYTF. The chain uses TRBV19 and TRBJ1-2; 8 bases are shared with TRBD1. The CDR3 spans 12 residues. Germline loops: CDR1 LNHDA, CDR2 SQIVND (reference sequence). V was clipped by 6 bases and J by 9 bases; unmatched bases: 6.

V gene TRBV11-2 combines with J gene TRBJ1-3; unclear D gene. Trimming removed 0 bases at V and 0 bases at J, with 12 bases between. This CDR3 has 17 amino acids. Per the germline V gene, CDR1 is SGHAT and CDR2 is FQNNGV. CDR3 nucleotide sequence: TGTGCCAGCAGCTTAGAATTCCCGCCGAGCTCTGGAAACACCATATATTTT. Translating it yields CASSLEFPPSSGNTIYF.

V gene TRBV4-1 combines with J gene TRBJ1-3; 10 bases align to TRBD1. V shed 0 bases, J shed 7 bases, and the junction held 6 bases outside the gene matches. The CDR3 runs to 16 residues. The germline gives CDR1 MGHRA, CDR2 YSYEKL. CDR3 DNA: TGCGCCAGCAGCCAAGAGGGGGGGGGACAGGGGAACACCATATATTTT. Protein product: CASSQEGGGQGNTIYF.

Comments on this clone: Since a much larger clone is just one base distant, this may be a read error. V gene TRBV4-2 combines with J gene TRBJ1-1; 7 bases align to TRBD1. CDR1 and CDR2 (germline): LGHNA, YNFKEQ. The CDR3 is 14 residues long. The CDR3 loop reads CTSSHSTGRIRAFF. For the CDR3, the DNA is TGTACCAGCAGCCATTCGACAGGGAGAATAAGAGCTTTCTTT.

The CDR3 spells CASQRGWNEQYF. CDR3 nucleotides: TGTGCCAGCCAGCGGGGGTGGAACGAGCAGTACTTC. The chain uses TRBV2 and TRBJ2-7, with TRBD2 matching over 8 bases. V was pared by 8 bases and J by 5 bases, with 5 bases of the junction left unmatched. The CDR3 extends over 12 amino acids. Germline values: CDR1 SNHLY, CDR2 FYNNEI.

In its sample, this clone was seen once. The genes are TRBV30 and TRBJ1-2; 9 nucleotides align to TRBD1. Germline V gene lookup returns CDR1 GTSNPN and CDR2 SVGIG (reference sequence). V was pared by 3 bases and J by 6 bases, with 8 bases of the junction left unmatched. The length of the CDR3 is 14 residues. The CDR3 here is CAWRALGQGHGYTF. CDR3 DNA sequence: TGTGCCTGGAGGGCCCTGGGACAGGGTCATGGCTACACCTTC. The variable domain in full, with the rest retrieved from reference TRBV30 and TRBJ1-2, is SQTIHQWPATLVQPVGSPLSLECTVEGTSNPNLYWYRQAAGRGLQLLFYSVGIGQISSEVPQNLSASRPQDRQFILSSKKLLLSDSGFYLCAWRALGQGHGYTFGSGTRLTVV.

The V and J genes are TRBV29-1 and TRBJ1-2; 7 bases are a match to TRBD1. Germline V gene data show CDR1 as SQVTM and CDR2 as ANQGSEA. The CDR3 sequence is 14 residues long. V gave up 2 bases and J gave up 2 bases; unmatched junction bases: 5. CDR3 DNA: TGCAGCGTTGAAAGTGAGGGGGCGAACTATGGCTACACCTTC. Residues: CSVESEGANYGYTF.

CDR3: CASSPGGTAYNEQFF. The CDR3 bases are TGCGCCAGCAGCCCTGGGGGGACGGCCTACAATGAGCAGTTCTTC. The V gene is TRBV5-1, the J gene TRBJ2-1, with D perhaps matching TRBD2 (6 bases). Germline V CDR1 and CDR2: SGHRS, YFSETQ. The CDR3 is 15 amino acids. With 4 bases removed from V and 2 bases from J, the gap between germline ends came to 13 bases. Combining the CDR3 with reference TRBV5-1 and TRBJ2-1 gives the whole variable domain KAGVTQTPRYLIKTRGQQVTLSCSPISGHRSVSWYQQTPGQGLQFLFEYFSETQRNKGNFPGRFSGRQFSNSRSEMNVSTLELGDSALYLCASSPGGTAYNEQFFGPGTRLTVL.

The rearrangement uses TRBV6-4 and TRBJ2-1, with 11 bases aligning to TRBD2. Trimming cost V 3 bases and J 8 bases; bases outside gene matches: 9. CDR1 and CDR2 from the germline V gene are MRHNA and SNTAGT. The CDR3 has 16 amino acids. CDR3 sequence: CASSDSLAGGHHEQFF. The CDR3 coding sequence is TGTGCCAGCAGTGATTCTTTAGCGGGGGGGCATCATGAGCAGTTCTTC.

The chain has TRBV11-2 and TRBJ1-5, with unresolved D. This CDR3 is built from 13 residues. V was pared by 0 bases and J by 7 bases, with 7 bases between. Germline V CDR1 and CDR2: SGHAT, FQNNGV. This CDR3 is CASSLDPRQPQHF. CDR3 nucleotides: TGTGCCAGCAGCTTAGATCCCCGGCAGCCCCAGCATTTT.

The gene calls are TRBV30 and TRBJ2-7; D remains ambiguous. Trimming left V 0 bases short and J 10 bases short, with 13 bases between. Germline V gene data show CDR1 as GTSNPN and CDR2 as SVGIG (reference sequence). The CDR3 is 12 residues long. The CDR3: CAWSVPGWAQYV. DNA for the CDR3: TGTGCCTGGAGTGTCCCAGGCTGGGCCCAGTACGTC.